The sequence of this T cell receptor beta chain was determined in a study of T cell responses to AZD1222 COVID-19 vaccine. In the case of this clone: The target antigen is unknown.

CDR1 and CDR2 from the germline V gene are LNHDA and SQIVND (reference sequence). Trimming pared 5 bases from V and 0 bases from J, leaving 14 bases between. This CDR3 contains 16 residues. Whole-study findings and limits: After two AZD1222 doses, spike-specific TCR breadth and depth rose versus day 0.

Some clones are missing from TCRdb's copy, which holds only in-frame ones; the method was immunoSEQ multiplex PCR. The sample gives roughly 150,000 clones, around 89% of which show up once; more than 3% is in the top ten. The sequenced sample was peripheral blood, obtained on day 0 of MenACWY control vaccination. This rearrangement joins TRBV19 to TRBJ1-3; no definite D call. The TCR was taken from an adult in good health. CDR3 in DNA: TGTGCCAGTAGTGATTGGACGCCAATCTCTGGAAACACCATATATTTT. It is translated as CASSDWTPISGNTIYF.